This TCR beta chain was observed in a study of T-cell reconstitution after alpha-beta-depleted transplantation in children. The table lists this clonotype with many counts. V was cut by 0 bases and J by 0 bases, with 12 bases left in between. Per germline, CDR1 SQVTM and CDR2 ANQGSEA. The CDR3 is 16 amino acids. The TCRbeta library was prepared with unique molecular identifiers. MiXCR, applied by TCRdb to the PCR reads, yields one record per CDR3 protein. The table shows some 600,000 distinct CDR3 sequences, with roughly 17% occurring only once. The chain has TRBV29-1 and TRBJ2-1; D perhaps matches TRBD2 (5 bases). The specimen was PBMCs from the stem cell graft donor, collected from the stem cell graft. The clonotype comes from a human donor who donated a stem cell graft to a child with acute myeloid leukemia. Here the CDR3 DNA reads TGCAGCGTTGAAGATGGCCGGGGAAGCTCCTACAATGAGCAGTTCTTC. Translating it yields CSVEDGRGSSYNEQFF.